A selection of T cell receptor beta chains follows, all from one sample in a study of CD8 T cells in ankylosing spondylitis. MiXCR was run by TCRdb on the 5' RACE reads, yielding one entry per CDR3 protein. The sample shows hundreds of thousands of distinct CDR3 sequences, 10% to 15% of them seen only once. What was sequenced was blood, either unsorted or a sorted T cell fraction (not recorded which). These receptors came from a male donor with ankylosing spondylitis. Each CDR3 is given with its conserved first and last residue. The D gene is left open where the match is weak. Some rows have no size entry. The others give once, few or many, or a class for an expanded clone.

>many|.|TRBJ2-3|TRBV12-3/TRBV12-4
CASSLTRLGTTDTQYF
TGTGCCAGCAGTTTAACTAGACTAGGGACGACAGATACGCAGTATTTT
>many|.|TRBJ1-2|TRBV3-1
CASSQDFGYTF
TGTGCCAGCAGCCAAGATTTCGGCTACACCTTC
>.|TRBD1|TRBJ2-6|TRBV28
CASSSTLGTAGANVLTF
TGTGCCAGCAGTTCAACTCTCGGGACAGCTGGGGCCAACGTCCTGACTTTC
>.|.|TRBJ2-5|TRBV28
CASSLGATETQYF
TGTGCCAGCAGTTTAGGAGCCACAGAGACCCAGTACTTC
>many|.|TRBJ1-2|TRBV4-1
CASSPLQGDGYGYTF
TGCGCCAGCAGCCCTTTACAGGGTGACGGCTATGGCTACACCTTC
>.|.|TRBJ2-2|TRBV4-1
CASRYREGVGTGELFF
TGCGCCAGCAGATACAGGGAGGGAGTCGGCACCGGGGAGCTGTTTTTT
>many|.|TRBJ1-5|TRBV5-1
CASSDGTLEGQPQHF
TGCGCCAGCAGCGACGGGACACTCGAGGGACAGCCCCAGCATTTT
>.|.|TRBJ1-3|TRBV28
CASSLFFAGEVDTIYF
TGTGCCAGCAGTTTATTTTTCGCAGGGGAGGTTGACACCATATATTTT
>few|.|TRBJ2-3|TRBV10-3
CAISEQLNMADGTDTQYF
TGTGCCATCAGTGAGCAATTGAATATGGCCGATGGGACAGATACGCAGTATTTT
>.|.|TRBJ1-4|TRBV20-1
CSAIGLEANEKLFF
TGCAGTGCTATAGGCCTCGAGGCTAATGAAAAACTGTTTTTT
>.|TRBD2|TRBJ2-1|TRBV12-3/TRBV12-4
CASSLGTSGRQFF
TGTGCCAGCAGTCTCGGGACTAGCGGGAGGCAGTTCTTC
>.|.|TRBJ2-1|TRBV20-1
CSARRTPRANEQFF
TGCAGTGCTAGGAGGACCCCCCGAGCCAATGAGCAGTTCTTC
>.|.|TRBJ2-7|TRBV10-3
CAINAGAVDEQYF
TGTGCCATCAACGCGGGGGCGGTGGACGAGCAGTACTTC
>many|.|TRBJ2-1|TRBV7-6
CASSLGLTSPVSYNEQFF
TGTGCCAGCAGCTTAGGGCTAACTAGCCCTGTCTCCTACAATGAGCAGTTCTTC
>many|.|TRBJ2-1|TRBV24-1
CATSDRALGEQFF
TGTGCCACCAGCGATCGCGCCTTGGGCGAGCAGTTCTTC
>few|TRBD2|TRBJ2-1|TRBV29-1
CSVILAGIDHEQFF
TGCAGCGTCATACTAGCGGGAATCGACCATGAGCAGTTCTTC
>few|.|TRBJ2-1|TRBV5-1
CASRVSESSYNEQFF
TGCGCCAGCAGGGTTAGCGAGAGCTCCTACAATGAGCAGTTCTTC
>.|.|TRBJ2-3|TRBV5-1
CASSLEPTDTQYF
TGCGCCAGCAGCTTGGAACCCACAGATACGCAGTATTTT
>many|TRBD1|TRBJ2-2|TRBV24-1
CATSETTGANTGELFF
TGTGCCACCAGTGAAACCACAGGGGCGAACACCGGGGAGCTGTTTTTT
>.|.|TRBJ1-5|TRBV30
CAWSEGGNQPQHF
TGTGCCTGGTCCGAGGGAGGCAATCAGCCCCAGCATTTT
>many|.|TRBJ1-1|TRBV11-2
CASSPDSPGYWDTEAFF
TGTGCCAGCAGCCCAGACAGTCCGGGGTATTGGGACACTGAAGCTTTCTTT
>.|TRBD1|TRBJ2-7|TRBV5-6
CASRATGGRSYEQYF
TGTGCCAGCAGGGCAACAGGGGGGCGCTCCTACGAGCAGTACTTC
>many|TRBD2|TRBJ2-7|TRBV5-1
CASSQFTGTRLEQYF
TGCGCCAGCAGCCAATTCACCGGGACTAGGCTTGAGCAGTACTTC
>few|.|TRBJ1-1|TRBV24-1
CATSARGNTEAFF
TGTGCCACCAGTGCGCGGGGGAACACTGAAGCTTTCTTT
>.|.|TRBJ1-2|TRBV20-1
CSARDRLSYGYTF
TGCAGTGCTAGAGATCGGCTGTCCTATGGCTACACCTTC
>.|.|TRBJ1-1|TRBV29-1
CSFHTEAFF
TGCAGCTTTCATACTGAAGCTTTCTTT
>.|.|TRBJ1-1|TRBV5-1
CASSWVRVNTEAFF
TGCGCCAGCAGCTGGGTCAGGGTGAACACTGAAGCTTTCTTT